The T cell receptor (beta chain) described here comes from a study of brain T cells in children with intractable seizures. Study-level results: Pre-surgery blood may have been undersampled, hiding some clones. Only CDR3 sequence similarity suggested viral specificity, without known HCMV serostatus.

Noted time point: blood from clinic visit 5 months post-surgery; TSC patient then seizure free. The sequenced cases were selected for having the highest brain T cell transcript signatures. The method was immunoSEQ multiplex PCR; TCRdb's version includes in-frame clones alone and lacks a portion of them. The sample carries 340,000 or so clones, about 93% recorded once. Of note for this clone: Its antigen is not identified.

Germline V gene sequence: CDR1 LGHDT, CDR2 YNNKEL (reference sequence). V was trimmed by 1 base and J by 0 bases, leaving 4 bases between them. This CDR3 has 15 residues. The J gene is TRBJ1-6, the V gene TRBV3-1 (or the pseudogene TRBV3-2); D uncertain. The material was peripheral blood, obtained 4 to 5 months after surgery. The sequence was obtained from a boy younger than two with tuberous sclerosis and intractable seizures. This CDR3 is CASSQASSYNSPLHF. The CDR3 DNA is TGTGCCAGCAGCCAAGCCAGCTCCTATAATTCACCCCTCCACTTT.